Detailed here is one TCR beta chain. Its antigen remains unidentified. Blood genomic DNA input for TRB amplification was about 220-500 ng. V shed 4 bases and J 2 bases; nucleotides not matched to a gene: 10. The V gene's germline CDR1 is SGHDT and CDR2 YYEEEE. This CDR3 region has 16 residues. The sample belongs to a study of T and B cells in COVID-19 patients. Study overall: Recovered patients mostly had mild to moderate COVID-19 managed as outpatients. Active-infection patients were older, median roughly 67 years, than recovered patients, median roughly 35 years.

Findings and limits, study-wide: Few blood samples existed from mildly ill patients during symptoms or early in severe cases. The recovered cohort had some 2,000 exclusive TCR clusters, including 25 to 35 low generation probability clusters.

TRB rearrangements were amplified by multiplex PCR with BIOMED2 TRB-A/B primers. TCRdb re-derived calls from the multiplex PCR reads in MiXCR, one entry per CDR3 protein. Here the sample spans around 19,000 distinct CDR3 sequences, 35% to 40% being singletons. The sequenced sample was blood. The genes are TRBV5-6 and TRBJ1-1; TRBD1 aligns across 8 bases. The receptor was isolated from a human donor with active COVID-19. CDR3 amino acids: CASSIPGQVSNTEAFF. Written as DNA, the CDR3 is TGTGCCAGCAGCATTCCGGGACAGGTCTCAAACACTGAAGCTTTCTTT.